These T cell receptor beta chains were read from a single sample in a study of shared clonotypes between healthy human individuals. The repertoire was sequenced with immunoSEQ multiplex PCR; TCRdb's copy has only in-frame clones and lacks some. The sample has approximately 1,500,000 clones, about 96% seen once. The specimen sequenced was naive CD4+ T cells sorted from blood. The receptors here all came from a man in his thirties or forties in good health. CDR3s include the opening cysteine and the closing phenylalanine or tryptophan. D genes are given only for firm matches. The size entry is marked missing in some rows and otherwise reads once, few, many or a size class.

TGTGCCAGCAGCTTAGGCGGGACTAGCTACGAGCAGTACTTC | CASSLGGTSYEQYF | TRBJ2-7 | TRBD2 | 14 | . | TRBV7-8
TGTGCCAGCAAAAGACGGAACACCGGGGAGCTGTTTTTT | CASKRRNTGELFF | TRBJ2-2 | . | 13 | . | TRBV25-1
TGTGCCAGCAGCTCCCAAGTATTCACAGATACGCAGTATTTT | CASSSQVFTDTQYF | TRBJ2-3 | . | 14 | . | TRBV5-5
TGTGCCAGTAGCCCCCTCAGGCACCGGGTGGTGGCCACTGAAGCTTTCTTT | CASSPLRHRVVATEAFF | TRBJ1-1 | . | 17 | . | TRBV19
TGTGCCAGCACCCCAACGGGGACGGACACCGGGGAGCTGTTTTTT | CASTPTGTDTGELFF | TRBJ2-2 | . | 15 | . | TRBV5-5
TGTGCCAGCAGTTCCCCCTTCCTCGAGCAGTTCTTC | CASSSPFLEQFF | TRBJ2-1 | . | 12 | . | TRBV28
TGTGCCAGCAGCCGGACAGGGGGCGACTATGGCTACACCTTC | CASSRTGGDYGYTF | TRBJ1-2 | TRBD1 | 14 | . | TRBV5-5
TGTGCCAGCAGCCCAGCAACCTACAATGAGCAGTTCTTC | CASSPATYNEQFF | TRBJ2-1 | . | 13 | once | TRBV7-9
TGTGCCAGCAGTTTGTCGTCTGGGGCCAACGTCCTGACTTTC | CASSLSSGANVLTF | TRBJ2-6 | . | 14 | few | TRBV27
TGTGCCTGGAGTGTCCGGACAGGGGCAAGAAACACCATATATTTT | CAWSVRTGARNTIYF | TRBJ1-3 | TRBD1 | 15 | . | TRBV30
TGCGCCAGCAGCGGGGGGATTCTTCGCGGCGGGTTAAACACCGGGGAGCTGTTTTTT | CASSGGILRGGLNTGELFF | TRBJ2-2 | . | 19 | . | TRBV5-1
TGTGCCAGCAGCGAGCGTTTCCATGAGCAGTTCTTC | CASSERFHEQFF | TRBJ2-1 | . | 12 | . | TRBV7-9
TGTGCCATCAGTGAGTCGGGACAGGGCCCATCGGAAGCTTTCTTT | CAISESGQGPSEAFF | TRBJ1-1 | TRBD1 | 15 | . | TRBV10-3
TGCGCCAGCAGCTTGGGCCAGCTCGGAGAGACCCAGTACTTC | CASSLGQLGETQYF | TRBJ2-5 | . | 14 | . | TRBV5-1
TGTGCCAGCAGTTTGAAGGCAGGGACATGGAATAGCAATCAGCCCCAGCATTTT | CASSLKAGTWNSNQPQHF | TRBJ1-5 | . | 18 | . | TRBV27
TGTGCCACCAGCAGAGACCGGGCTGTAGGCACAGATACGCAGTATTTT | CATSRDRAVGTDTQYF | TRBJ2-3 | . | 16 | . | TRBV15